These T cell receptor beta chains were read from a single sample in a study of control samples from healthy donors and cancer patients. Measured with immunoSEQ multiplex PCR; TCRdb has only the in-frame clones, and not every one. The data hold roughly 130,000 clones, with more than 85% observed a single time. The sequenced material came from blood. These receptors were taken from a man aged 18 to 29 in good health. CDR3s include the opening cysteine and the closing phenylalanine or tryptophan. D genes are given only for firm matches. Size is stated for part of the rows, as once, few or many counts, or as a class when the clone is expanded.

clone size: .
D gene: TRBD1
V gene: TRBV24-1
J gene: TRBJ1-3
CDR3 DNA: TGTGCCACGATCGACAGGGTCGACACCATATATTTT
CDR3 protein: CATIDRVDTIYF

clone size: .
D gene: .
V gene: TRBV30
J gene: TRBJ1-1
CDR3 DNA: TGTGCCTGGACAGCTCCGGTCGGGGGCACTGAAGCTTTCTTT
CDR3 protein: CAWTAPVGGTEAFF

clone size: .
D gene: .
V gene: TRBV6-1
J gene: TRBJ2-1
CDR3 DNA: TGTGCCAGCAGTGAAGCGCGGGGTACTGAGCAGTTCTTC
CDR3 protein: CASSEARGTEQFF

clone size: .
D gene: .
V gene: TRBV5-1
J gene: TRBJ1-3
CDR3 DNA: TGCGCCAGCAGCCCCTTGGCAGCCTCTGGAAACACCATATATTTT
CDR3 protein: CASSPLAASGNTIYF

clone size: .
D gene: TRBD1
V gene: TRBV25-1
J gene: TRBJ1-1
CDR3 DNA: TGTGCCAGCAGTGCCGCCGGGACAGGGGTAACTGAAGCTTTCTTT
CDR3 protein: CASSAAGTGVTEAFF

clone size: .
D gene: .
V gene: TRBV21-1
J gene: TRBJ1-6
CDR3 DNA: TGTGCCAGCAGCAAAGTCAGGGACAGCGAAAGCCTAAAAAATTCACCCCTCCACTTT
CDR3 protein: CASSKVRDSESLKNSPLHF

clone size: few
D gene: .
V gene: TRBV4-1
J gene: TRBJ1-2
CDR3 DNA: TGCGCCAGCAGCCAATCGGCGGCAGAGAACTATGGCTACACCTTC
CDR3 protein: CASSQSAAENYGYTF

clone size: .
D gene: .
V gene: TRBV29-1
J gene: TRBJ1-1
CDR3 DNA: TGCAGCGTTGAAGACGACAGTATGAACACTGAAGCTTTCTTT
CDR3 protein: CSVEDDSMNTEAFF

clone size: .
D gene: TRBD1
V gene: TRBV4-1
J gene: TRBJ2-7
CDR3 DNA: TGCGCCAGCAGCCGGAAGCCGGGACAGGGAACCTCCTACGAGCAGTACTTC
CDR3 protein: CASSRKPGQGTSYEQYF

clone size: .
D gene: .
V gene: TRBV4-2
J gene: TRBJ1-4
CDR3 DNA: TGTGCCAGCAGCCAAGTGGGGGGCGAAAAACTGTTTTTT
CDR3 protein: CASSQVGGEKLFF

clone size: .
D gene: .
V gene: TRBV6-5
J gene: TRBJ1-5
CDR3 DNA: TGTGCCAGCAGTTACGATCCTAATCAGCCCCAGCATTTT
CDR3 protein: CASSYDPNQPQHF

clone size: .
D gene: TRBD2
V gene: TRBV27
J gene: TRBJ2-1
CDR3 DNA: TGTGCCAGCAACTTGGCTAGCGGGGGAGGAATAAGCAATGAGCAGTTCTTC
CDR3 protein: CASNLASGGGISNEQFF

clone size: .
D gene: .
V gene: TRBV7-2
J gene: TRBJ1-1
CDR3 DNA: TGTGCCAGCAGCTTAGAGATTTGGGGGAACACTGAAGCTTTCTTT
CDR3 protein: CASSLEIWGNTEAFF